This record covers a single T cell receptor beta chain. These data are taken from a study of control samples from healthy donors and cancer patients. TCRdb keeps only in-frame clones here, not all; method: immunoSEQ multiplex PCR. The sample has 50,000 or so clones; 80% are singletons. Looked up from germline, CDR1 is MNHEY and CDR2 is SVGAGI. The CDR3 is 14 amino acids. V lost 5 bases, J lost 2 bases, and 12 bases lay in between. The V call is TRBV6-5, the J call TRBJ2-5; D may be TRBD1 (6 bases). The sample consisted of blood. The source of this sequence is a man between 65 and 85 years old in good health. The CDR3 DNA sequence: TGTGCCAGCAGTCAGCCCGGGACACAAGAGACCCAGTACTTC. It encodes CASSQPGTQETQYF.